The TCR beta chain described here comes from a study of control samples from healthy donors and cancer patients. CDR1 and CDR2 (germline): LNHDA, SQIVND (reference sequence). The CDR3 totals 14 residues. V gave up 1 base and J gave up 6 bases, with 13 bases separating them. Profiled with immunoSEQ multiplex PCR; TCRdb holds only in-frame clones, not every one. Among under 85,000 clones, approximately 93% were seen once, and the ten largest hold around 1.3%. The genes are TRBV19 and TRBJ2-7, with D possibly TRBD2 on 5 matching bases. The sequencing sample was made of PBMCs. The TCR originated in a woman between 35 and 50 years old with lung cancer. The CDR3 DNA is TGTGCCAGTAGTATAGCCGGGGAGATGGCCGAGCAGTACTTC. Protein: CASSIAGEMAEQYF.